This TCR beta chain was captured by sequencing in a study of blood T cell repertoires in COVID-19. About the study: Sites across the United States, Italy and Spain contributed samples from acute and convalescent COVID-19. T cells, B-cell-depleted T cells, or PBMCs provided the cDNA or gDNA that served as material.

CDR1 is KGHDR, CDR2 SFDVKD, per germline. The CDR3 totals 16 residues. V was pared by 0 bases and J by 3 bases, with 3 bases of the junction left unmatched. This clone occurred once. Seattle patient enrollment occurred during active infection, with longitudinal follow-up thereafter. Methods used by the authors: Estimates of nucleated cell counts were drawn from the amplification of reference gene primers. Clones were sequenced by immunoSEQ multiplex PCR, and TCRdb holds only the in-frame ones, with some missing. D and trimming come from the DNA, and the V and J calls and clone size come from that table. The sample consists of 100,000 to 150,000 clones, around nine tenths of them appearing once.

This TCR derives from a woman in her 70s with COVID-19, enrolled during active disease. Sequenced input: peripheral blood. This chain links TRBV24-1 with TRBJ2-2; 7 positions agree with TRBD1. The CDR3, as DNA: TGTGCCACCAGTGATTTGCGGCAGGGGGACACCGGGGAGCTGTTTTTT. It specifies CATSDLRQGDTGELFF.